The 3 T cell receptor beta chains reported below all come from one sample, sequenced in a study of blood T cell repertoires in COVID-19. Clones were sequenced by immunoSEQ multiplex PCR, and TCRdb holds only the in-frame ones, with some missing. Of fewer than 65,000 clones in the sample, approximately 85% were seen once. Sequenced sample: peripheral blood. These receptors came from a human donor in a cohort sampled during active COVID-19.

The CDR3 bases are TGTGCCAGCACCGAGATTCACTATGGCTACACCTTC. Translation gives CASTEIHYGYTF. The rearrangement uses TRBV12-3 or TRBV12-4 and TRBJ1-2; D not resolved. V was cut by 7 bases and J by 3 bases, with 9 bases left in between. There are 12 residues in the CDR3.

This clone was detected a few times. The chain links TRBV3-1 (or the pseudogene TRBV3-2) to TRBJ1-6, with D tentatively TRBD1 (5 bases). This CDR3 is 13 amino acids long. V shed 7 bases and J shed 7 bases, with 11 bases lying between them. The germline V gene encodes CDR1 LGHDT and CDR2 YNNKEL (reference sequence). The CDR3 here is CASTRGGNSPLHF. DNA for the CDR3: TGTGCCAGCACCCGTGGGGGGAATTCACCCCTCCACTTT.

This rearrangement joins TRBV10-3 to TRBJ1-1, with D unclear. The CDR3 is made up of 14 amino acids. V lost 6 bases and J lost 8, with 19 bases in between. Germline lookup yields CDR1 ENHRY and CDR2 SYGVKD. CDR3 protein: CAIRVGSRGGEAFF. The CDR3 nucleotides read TGTGCCATCAGAGTGGGAAGCCGGGGAGGAGAAGCTTTCTTT.